The 22 T cell receptor beta chains given below trace back to one sample, sequenced in a study of T cell repertoires in cytomegalovirus infection (dated by TCRdb to about 2019). The antigens of these receptors remain unknown. In light of the paper, this sample's treatment or condition label describes: in vitro stimulation with specific CMV peptide epitopes to enrich CMV-specific T cells. Sequencing relied on an Illumina HiSeq 1500. The raw public data were reprocessed by TCRdb itself: fastp quality trimming at Q25, MiXCR clonotype calling, in-frame beta chains only. Identical CDR3 proteins give one entry, which carries the most common genes and DNA. This sample gives about 37,000 distinct CDR3 sequences in total; just over 50% of them show up just once. Roughly 90% of the sample comes from the top ten. The sequencing here drew on CD8+ T cells from cultured PBMCs, taken from culture after CMV antigen stimulation. The source is a human donor in good health (CMV status not recorded). Some clones in this sample may be carry-over from other donors' samples.

This clonotype was recorded a few times. This chain uses TRBV5-6 with TRBJ1-1, with D unclear. The length of the CDR3 is 12 residues. CDR1 is SGHDT, CDR2 YYEEEE, per germline. The V end lost 0 bases, the J end lost 7 bases, and 7 bases lay between the germline ends. In DNA, the CDR3 is TGTGCCAGCAGCTTGGGGCGGGGTGAAGCTTTCTTT. It translates to CASSLGRGEAFF.

This clonotype was observed a handful of times. V and J are TRBV7-9 and TRBJ1-5; 7 bases line up with TRBD1. From germline, CDR1 is SEHNR and CDR2 FQNEAQ (reference sequence). The V gene end was trimmed by 1 base and the J gene end by 3 bases; junction bases not matched to a gene: 6. CDR3 length equals 16 residues. CDR3 amino acids: CASSLDSGQNNQPQHF. In DNA, the CDR3 is TGTGCCAGCAGCTTAGATTCGGGACAGAACAATCAGCCCCAGCATTTT. Full variable domain (remainder filled in from reference TRBV7-9 and TRBJ1-5): DTGVSQNPRHKITKRGQNVTFRCDPISEHNRLYWYRQTLGQGPEFLTYFQNEAQLEKSRLLSDRFSAERPKGSFSTLEIQRTEQGDSAMYLCASSLDSGQNNQPQHFGDGTRLSIL.

This clonotype was observed a few times. The V and J genes are TRBV6-2 or TRBV6-3 and TRBJ2-6; D may correspond to TRBD1 or TRBD2 (5 bases each). Per germline, CDR1 MNHEY and CDR2 SVGEGT. The CDR3 is 17 residues long. V was pared by 6 bases and J by 5 bases, with 20 bases between. CDR3 nucleotides: TGTGCCAGCAGGGAGGACACCCGTGTTTTCTGGGCCAACGTCCTGACTTTC. It encodes CASREDTRVFWANVLTF.

The V call is TRBV3-1, the J call TRBJ1-6; 7 nucleotides align to TRBD1. The junction had 4 bases not matched to a gene; V was cut back by 4 bases and J by 7 bases. The CDR3 covers 14 residues. Germline assignment: CDR1 LGHDT and CDR2 YNNKEL (reference sequence). The DNA of the CDR3 is TGTGCCAGCAGCCTGGGGACAGACAATTCACCCCTCCACTTT. Translated: CASSLGTDNSPLHF.

The chain combines TRBV7-6 with TRBJ1-6; 10 bases map to TRBD1. V lost 3 bases to trimming and J lost 6 bases; unmatched junction nucleotides: 11. Germline V gene sequence: CDR1 SGHVS, CDR2 FNYEAQ. The CDR3 loop spans 18 amino acids. The DNA for the CDR3 is TGTGCCAGCAGCTTTTTTCCCGACAGGGGGCTGGGTAATTCACCCCTCCACTTT. Its translation is CASSFFPDRGLGNSPLHF.

This chain uses TRBV27 with TRBJ1-1; D is undetermined. This CDR3 region has 11 residues. Germline values: CDR1 MNHEY, CDR2 SMNVEV (reference sequence). V dropped 10 bases and J dropped 4 bases, with 10 bases sitting between them. This CDR3 reads CATKQSTEAFF. The CDR3, as DNA: TGTGCCACAAAACAGAGCACTGAAGCTTTCTTT.

In its sample, this clonotype was seen a few times. This chain links TRBV7-8 with TRBJ2-7; tentative D call: TRBD2 (5 bases). The CDR3 totals 15 residues. V lost 0 bases and J 3 bases, leaving 12 bases between the germline ends. Germline values: CDR1 SGHVS, CDR2 FQNEAQ. The CDR3 region is CASSLARGYFYEQYF. The CDR3 bases are TGTGCCAGCAGCTTAGCTCGGGGATATTTCTACGAGCAGTACTTC.

The chain has TRBV4-2 and TRBJ1-4; 9 bases are a match to TRBD1. This CDR3 contains 14 residues. The germline V gene encodes CDR1 LGHNA and CDR2 YNFKEQ. V was pared by 1 base and J by 8 bases, with 2 bases of the junction left unmatched. CDR3 DNA: TGTGCCAGCAGCCAAGTTGGGACAGGGGAAAAACTGTTTTTT. Protein product: CASSQVGTGEKLFF.

This clonotype occurred a few times. V usage is TRBV7-8 and J usage is TRBJ2-7; 10 nucleotides line up with TRBD2. CDR1 and CDR2 (germline): SGHVS, FQNEAQ. The CDR3 sequence is 16 residues long. The J segment lost 3 bases and the V segment lost 4 bases, leaving 9 bases of the junction unmatched. CDR3 region: CASSSSLAGEYYEQYF. The CDR3 coding sequence is TGTGCCAGCAGCTCCAGTCTAGCGGGGGAGTACTACGAGCAGTACTTC.

The chain combines TRBV5-1 with TRBJ2-3, with 11 bases aligning to TRBD1. CDR3 size: 16 residues. V was clipped by 4 bases and J by 6 bases; unmatched bases: 10. CDR1 and CDR2 from the germline V gene are SGHRS and YFSETQ. The CDR3 bases are TGCGCCAGCAGCGTACCGGGACAGGGGGAGATGGATACGCAGTATTTT. Its protein product is CASSVPGQGEMDTQYF. Variable domain in full (rest from reference TRBV5-1 and TRBJ2-3): KAGVTQTPRYLIKTRGQQVTLSCSPISGHRSVSWYQQTPGQGLQFLFEYFSETQRNKGNFPGRFSGRQFSNSRSEMNVSTLELGDSALYLCASSVPGQGEMDTQYFGPGTRLTVL.

The chain joins TRBV20-1 to TRBJ2-2; the match to TRBD1 covers 10 bases. Germline lookup yields CDR1 DFQATT and CDR2 SNEGSKA (reference sequence). Trimming cost V 7 bases and J 7 bases; bases outside gene matches: 3. The CDR3 sequence is 12 residues long. CDR3 coding DNA: TGCAGTGTTGGGACAGGGGACGGGGAGCTGTTTTTT. The encoded protein is CSVGTGDGELFF.

This sequence joins TRBV7-8 and TRBJ2-7; 11 nucleotides match TRBD1. Unmatched junction bases numbered 4, after V lost 6 bases and J lost 0 bases. The CDR3 is 15 residues long. The germline V gene encodes CDR1 SGHVS and CDR2 FQNEAQ. This CDR3 is CASRTGTGGSYEQYF. CDR3 nucleotides: TGTGCCAGCAGAACCGGGACAGGGGGCTCCTACGAGCAGTACTTC.

In DNA form, the CDR3 reads TGTGCCAGCAGATCCACCGGGACTGAGCTAGCCAAAAACATTCAGTACTTC. Translated, it gives CASRSTGTELAKNIQYF. The chain carries TRBV7-9 and TRBJ2-4; perhaps TRBD2 as D (6 bases). The CDR3 is made up of 17 amino acids. Trimming took off 6 bases at V and 0 bases at J, with 18 bases between the two ends. Germline-derived CDR1 and CDR2 are SEHNR and FQNEAQ (reference sequence).

This clonotype has a handful of counts. The genes are TRBV28 and TRBJ2-3; 8 positions agree with TRBD2. The V segment lost 2 bases and the J segment 4 bases; nucleotides outside the gene matches: 17. The V gene's germline CDR1 is MDHEN and CDR2 SYDVKM. CDR3 length: 19 amino acids. The CDR3 sequence: CASSLPPGEAGEAPDTQYF. For the CDR3, the DNA is TGTGCCAGCAGTTTACCTCCGGGAGAAGCGGGAGAAGCCCCAGATACGCAGTATTTT. The variable domain in full, completed from reference TRBV28 and TRBJ2-3, reads DVKVTQSSRYLVKRTGEKVFLECVQDMDHENMFWYRQDPGLGLRLIYFSYDVKMKEKGDIPEGYSVSREKKERFSLILESASTNQTSMYLCASSLPPGEAGEAPDTQYFGPGTRLTVL.

This clonotype has just one count. This sequence joins TRBV7-2 and TRBJ2-3, with D perhaps TRBD1 or TRBD2 (5 bases each). This CDR3 region has 15 residues. CDR1 is SGHTA, CDR2 FQGNSA, per germline. V was cut by 5 bases and J by 1 base, with 13 bases left in between. The CDR3 region is CASSLGVGGTDTQYF. The CDR3 DNA follows: TGTGCCAGCAGCCTGGGGGTGGGCGGCACAGATACGCAGTATTTT.

The chain combines TRBV4-2 with TRBJ2-2; 7 nucleotides agree with TRBD2. V shed 3 bases and J 0 bases; nucleotides not matched to a gene: 1. From germline, CDR1 is LGHNA and CDR2 YNFKEQ. The CDR3 loop spans 15 amino acids. The CDR3 sequence: CASSQGGSNTGELFF. Written as DNA, the CDR3 is TGTGCCAGCAGCCAGGGGGGGTCGAACACCGGGGAGCTGTTTTTT.

The gene calls are TRBV4-1 and TRBJ2-7; 8 nucleotides line up with TRBD2. Germline CDR1 MGHRA, CDR2 YSYEKL. V was clipped by 1 base and J by 4 bases; unmatched bases: 6. There are 15 residues in the CDR3. CDR3 coding DNA: TGCGCCAGCAGCCAAGTTTCTAGCGGGTTGTACGAGCAGTACTTC. Translation: CASSQVSSGLYEQYF.

This clonotype has just a few counts. Its ends do not fully match the called genes, so a read error is possible. This chain connects TRBV4-1 to TRBJ2-3; D is uncertain. Germline V gene lookup returns CDR1 MGHRA and CDR2 YSYEKL. CDR3 size: 14 residues. The CDR3, as DNA: TGTGCCAGCAGCCATGGCAGGCACACAGATACGCAGTATTTT. Protein: CASSHGRHTDTQYF.

The chain carries TRBV19 and TRBJ1-5; D uncertain. From germline, CDR1 is LNHDA and CDR2 SQIVND (reference sequence). The CDR3 spans 12 residues. With 6 bases removed from V and 3 bases from J, the gap between germline ends came to 6 bases. CDR3: CASRPDNQPQHF. CDR3 nucleotide sequence: TGTGCCAGTAGGCCGGACAATCAGCCCCAGCATTTT.

The genes are TRBV6-5 and TRBJ2-5; maybe TRBD1 (5 bases). This CDR3 is 14 amino acids long. The V and J ends lost 0 bases and 1 base respectively, with 6 bases between them. Germline lookup yields CDR1 MNHEY and CDR2 SVGAGI. The CDR3 region has the DNA TGTGCCAGCAGTTACTCGGGGCTCCAAGAGACCCAGTACTTC. It translates to CASSYSGLQETQYF.

The chain links TRBV7-9 to TRBJ2-6; D call uncertain. The length of the CDR3 is 13 residues. Per germline, CDR1 SEHNR and CDR2 FQNEAQ (reference sequence). V lost 2 bases and J 3 bases, leaving 2 bases between the germline ends. Written as DNA, the CDR3 is TGTGCCAGCAGCTTATTTGGGGCCAACGTCCTGACTTTC. Translation: CASSLFGANVLTF.

With respect to this clonotype: One end of the junction is discordant with germline, which a read error may explain. This sequence joins TRBV7-8 and TRBJ2-5, with 8 bases aligning to TRBD2. Germline CDR1 is SGHVS and CDR2 is FQNEAQ. This CDR3 spans 14 amino acids. CDR3 loop: CASSLLAGGLDLDF. The DNA for the CDR3 is TGTGCCAGCAGCTTATTGGCGGGGGGTTTGGATCTCGACTTC.